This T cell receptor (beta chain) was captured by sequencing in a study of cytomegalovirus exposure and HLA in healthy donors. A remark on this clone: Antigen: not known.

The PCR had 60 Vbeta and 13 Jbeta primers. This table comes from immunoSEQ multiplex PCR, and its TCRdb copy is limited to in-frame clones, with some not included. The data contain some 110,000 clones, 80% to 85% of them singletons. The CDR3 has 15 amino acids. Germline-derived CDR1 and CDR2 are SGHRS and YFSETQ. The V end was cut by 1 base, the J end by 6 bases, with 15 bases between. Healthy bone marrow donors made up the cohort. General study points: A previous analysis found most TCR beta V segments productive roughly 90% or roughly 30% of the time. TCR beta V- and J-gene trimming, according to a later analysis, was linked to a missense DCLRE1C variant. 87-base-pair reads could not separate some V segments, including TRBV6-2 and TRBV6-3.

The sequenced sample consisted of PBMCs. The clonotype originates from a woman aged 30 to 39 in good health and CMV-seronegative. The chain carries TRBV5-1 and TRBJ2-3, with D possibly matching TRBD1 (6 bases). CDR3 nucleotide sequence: TGCGCCAGCAGCTTGCGAGCCAACCAGGGGGATACGCAGTATTTT. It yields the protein CASSLRANQGDTQYF.